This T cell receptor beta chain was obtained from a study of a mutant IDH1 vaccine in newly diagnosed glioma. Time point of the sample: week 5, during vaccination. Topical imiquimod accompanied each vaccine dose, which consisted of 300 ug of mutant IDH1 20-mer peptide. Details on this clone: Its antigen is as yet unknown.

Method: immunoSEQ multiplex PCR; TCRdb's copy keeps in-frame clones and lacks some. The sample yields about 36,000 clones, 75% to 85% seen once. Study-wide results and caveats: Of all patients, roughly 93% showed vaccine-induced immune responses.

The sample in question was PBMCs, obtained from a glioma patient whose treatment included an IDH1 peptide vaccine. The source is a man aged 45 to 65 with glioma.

The CDR3 coding sequence is TGCAGCGTTCGTTCTATGGAGACCCAGTACTTC. It yields the protein CSVRSMETQYF. The rearrangement joins TRBV29-1 to TRBJ2-5; no definite D call. Trimming shortened V by 5 bases and J by 5 bases, and 9 bases separated the two germline ends. This CDR3 has 11 amino acids. Per germline, CDR1 SQVTM and CDR2 ANQGSEA.